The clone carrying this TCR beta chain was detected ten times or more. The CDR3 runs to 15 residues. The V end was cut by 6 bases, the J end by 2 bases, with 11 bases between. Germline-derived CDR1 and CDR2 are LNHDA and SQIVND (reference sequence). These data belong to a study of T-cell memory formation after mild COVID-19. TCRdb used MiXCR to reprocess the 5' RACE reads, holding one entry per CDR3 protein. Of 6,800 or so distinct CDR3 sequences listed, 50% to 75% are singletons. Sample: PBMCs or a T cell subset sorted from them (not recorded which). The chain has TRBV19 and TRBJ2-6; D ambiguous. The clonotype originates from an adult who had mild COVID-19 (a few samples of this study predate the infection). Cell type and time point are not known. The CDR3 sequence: CASSISQPGANVLTF. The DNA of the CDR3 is TGTGCCAGTAGCATCAGCCAACCTGGGGCCAACGTCCTGACTTTC.